Here is one TCR beta chain with its context. The antigen it recognizes is unknown. One base away there is no much larger clone; base qualities are not given. V is pruned by 0 bases and J by 2 bases, leaving 13 bases of the junction without a gene match. From the germline V gene (reference sequence), CDR1 is SEHNR and CDR2 is FQNEAQ. Its CDR3 holds 19 amino acids, cysteine through phenylalanine. The read is trimmed to its CDR3 DNA, 57 bases read in frame from base 1. The data were taken from a study of cytomegalovirus exposure and HLA in healthy donors (dated by TCRdb to about 2017). The study in broad terms: An earlier analysis of several hundred of the donors reported under 300 Gb of sequence data and around 100 million unique TCR beta sequences obtained from about 200 million T cells. Roughly 320 gigabases of sequencing data and approximately 92 million unique TCR sequences made up an early release that covered approximately 650 HLA-typed donors. Among the roughly 400 genotyped donors, roughly 80% belonged to the genetic ancestry cluster associated with self-reported Caucasian donors. The aim of the study was to test whether cataloging public T cell receptors could identify signatures of past pathogen exposure. The study used immunosequencing to profile the T cell repertoires of under 700 subjects and linked those repertoires to cytomegalovirus serostatus. In addition to the first cohort of several hundred subjects, a separate validation cohort of over 90 different subjects was used. To predict cytomegalovirus infection status, the study brought together high-throughput TCR immunosequencing, statistical association of individual TCRs with disease status, and machine learning. To study patterns of TCR occurrence, a later analysis re-analyzed previously published TCR beta repertoires from around 670 donors and added high-resolution HLA genotyping. Rather than drawing on any new phenotypic data, the later analysis identified candidate immune exposures from TCR beta sequences and the way those sequences occurred across donors. An earlier analysis of 587 of the donors applied high-throughput TCR beta sequencing to assess whether each TCR beta V gene segment acted as functional or pseudogenic. Donor age, sex, ethnicity and CMV serostatus were compiled alongside the repertoire data. A later genetic analysis used genome-wide SNP genotypes for about 60% of the 666 donors, treating that subset as a discovery cohort. All discovery cohort repertoires had been generated using a single sequencing platform. Class I and class II HLA loci were covered by the typing at four-digit resolution. The number of donors typed differed by locus, with roughly 629-640 for A, B, C, DRB1 and DQB1, roughly 520 for DQA1, 600 to 610 for DPA1, and 400 to 490 for DPB1. Because of strong linkage in the cohort, four or five DR-DQ haplotypes were treated as single units for association and clustering. Among some 400 genotyped donors of the cohort, an average of around 240,000 unique TCR beta nucleotide sequences were sequenced per donor, roughly 20% of them non-productive.

Libraries were prepared through the immunoSEQ multiplex PCR assay. The multiplex PCR relied on a mix of 60 forward primers for TCR Vbeta segments and 13 reverse primers for TCR Jbeta segments. Amplification of the CDR3 region of rearranged TCR beta genes was performed with a multiplex PCR assay on genomic DNA. The amplified TCR beta libraries were sequenced on the Illumina HiSeq System as 87-base-pair reads. The authors' pipeline ran thus. Across the 666 repertoires, a later analysis counted 80 million or so unique TCR beta chains, 9.5 million to 13 million of which were shared by at least two donors. To remove PCR and sequencing errors, raw reads were error-corrected and collapsed into unique sequences using a nearest-neighbor algorithm that merged closely related sequences. CDR3 sequences were aligned to IMGT reference sequences to assign V, D and J gene segments. Each retained sequence needed at least a six-nucleotide match to both a V gene segment and a J gene segment. A rearrangement counted as productive if the CDR3 had no stop codons and remained in frame with V and J, and every other rearrangement counted as non-productive. Following IMGT convention, CDR3 was defined as the stretch from the second conserved V-encoded cysteine to the conserved J-encoded phenylalanine. Sequences without an unambiguous match to a single V gene segment were excluded from the earlier analysis of almost 600 of the donors. In an earlier analysis of about 590 of the donors, a V segment was called functional when productive rearrangements were above 56.7%, and segregating when the standard deviation between donors exceeded 5%. A statistical classification framework was built to diagnose cytomegalovirus status from the catalog of TCR beta chain sequences. A later analysis assigned V and J genes by comparing TCR nucleotide sequences with IMGT/GENE-DB human TR gene sequences. Using the TCRdist pipeline, a later analysis assigned CDR3 sequences along with most-parsimonious VDJ recombination scenarios. In a later analysis, every TCR beta chain was defined by the combination of its CDR3 amino acid sequence and its V-gene family, and reads without a unique V-gene family were dropped. To address suspected cross-contamination and a sequencing artifact, a later analysis removed approximately 600 highly shared, low-generation-probability nucleotide sequences. In a later analysis, a clonal expansion index for each public chain was calculated from normalized within-repertoire ranks of inferred template counts. A later analysis computed generation probabilities with a VDJ recombination model fitted to out-of-frame rearrangements, and checked the results against IGoR. In a later analysis, hypergeometric tests were used to score TCR-TCR, TCR-HLA and TCR-CMV co-occurrence, with a repertoire-size bias correction applied to TCR pairs. A later analysis estimated false discovery rates by permuting HLA or CMV assignments 20 times. A later analysis grouped co-occurring TCRs with DBSCAN, adding TCRdist sequence similarity when clustering within HLA-allele-positive subsets. Repertoires with fewer than 30,000 or more than 120,000 public chains, plus five repertoires with anomalous nucleotide sharing, were excluded from co-occurrence clustering. The clones in this table, taken by TCRdb from immuneACCESS, are in-frame only. Not every clone is retained; where verified, under half of the shortfall comes from an unresolved V gene, and the cause of the rest is unknown. V and J calls and clone size come straight from that table; D and trimming were deduced from the DNA. The sample table shows roughly 180,000 clones, and around 80% are seen once. 2.4% of the sample lies in the top ten.

The investigation overall reported the following: Linkage disequilibrium might explain the correlated functional status among segregating V segments, but an unknown experimental factor could not be ruled out. In vitro tests confirmed that three of the cytomegalovirus-associated TCR beta chains recognize cytomegalovirus antigens. A total of fewer than 200 TCR beta chains were listed by the study as associated with cytomegalovirus. Because HLA typing was missing for some donors at each locus, association tests included only the typed subset. The sequencing pipeline was judged likely to have produced a cluster of highly shared sequence variants as a technical artifact. A later analysis found that most CMV-associated TCR beta chains appeared HLA-restricted, with HLA associations seemingly driven largely by CMV exposure. In both the original and validation cohorts, the classifier was reported to diagnose cytomegalovirus status with high specificity and sensitivity. While some public TCRs were present in many individuals, most TCR sequences turned up only very rarely across donors. In a later analysis, HLA-associated TCR beta chains showed more clonal expansion and lower generation probabilities than non-associated chains that were equally common. The 87-base-pair reads could not distinguish some IMGT-functional V segments, including TRBV6-2 and TRBV6-3, so those segments were excluded. A further reported finding was that TCR beta sequences accurately predicted the HLA-A and HLA-B alleles for most subjects in the first cohort. It was suggested by the authors that the approach could potentially be generalized to other disease states and immunological phenotypes. V-gene and J-gene trimming of TCR beta chains was associated with a missense DCLRE1C variant in a later genetic analysis, and the association was replicated in an independent cohort. Roughly uniform sequencing depth across donors was assumed in presence/absence analyses, although this assumption may not hold. Because counts were too low, around 17 rarely observed V segments, including chromosome 9 orphons, were left out of the earlier analysis of 587 of the donors. In a later analysis, TCR association rates were found to vary across HLA loci, with the most associated TCRs seen for DRB1 alleles and the fewest for HLA-C alleles. For the cohort, immune exposure information was limited to CMV serostatus. In an earlier analysis of about 550 of the donors, most TCR beta V segments were observed in productive rearrangements about 87% or about 30% of the time, broadly matching IMGT annotations. Several of the top co-occurrence clusters appeared to be linked to parvovirus B19, influenza, CMV and Epstein-Barr virus, according to a later analysis. At a false discovery rate of 0.05, a later analysis linked 16,951 TCR beta sequences to specific HLA alleles. Compared with the roughly 600-donor mean, donors in an Asian-associated ancestry cluster had fewer N-insertions in productive TCRs, according to a later genetic analysis. Strong co-occurrence of HLA alleles, especially DR and DQ, made assigning TCR associations to individual alleles difficult. The cohort was sequenced for TCR beta chains only, and without alpha or paired-chain data the features that could be detected were limited.

The cohort was made up of under 800 healthy bone marrow donors. All cohort members were sampled while nominally healthy, although unrecorded immune exposures were likely present. The donor tested CMV seronegative and was one of the 352 seronegative cohort members. Every donor gave a peripheral blood sample, and the peripheral blood mononuclear cells from that sample were used for TCR beta sequencing. The Qiagen DNeasy Blood Extraction Kit was used to extract genomic DNA from the blood cell samples. The sequenced sample was PBMCs. The sequence joins TRBV7-9 to TRBJ2-1; the junction holds 7 bases that match TRBD1. The sequence derives from a male donor in good health and CMV-seronegative. The CDR3 in this case is CASSLAGFRQGDAYNEQFF. The sequenced DNA: TGTGCCAGCAGCTTAGCGGGGTTTCGACAGGGAGATGCCTACAATGAGCAGTTCTTC.